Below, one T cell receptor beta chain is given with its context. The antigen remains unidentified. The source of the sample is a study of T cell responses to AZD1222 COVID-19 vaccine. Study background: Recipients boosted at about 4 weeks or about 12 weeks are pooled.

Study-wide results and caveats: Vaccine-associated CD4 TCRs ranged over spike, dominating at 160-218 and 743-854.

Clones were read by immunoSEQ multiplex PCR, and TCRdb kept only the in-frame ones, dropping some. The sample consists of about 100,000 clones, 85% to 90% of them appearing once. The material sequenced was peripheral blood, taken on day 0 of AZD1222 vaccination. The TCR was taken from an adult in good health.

The CDR3: CASSLAGTGGSGTQYF. In DNA, the CDR3 is TGCGCCAGCAGCTTGGCCGGGACAGGGGGCTCGGGGACCCAGTACTTC. This chain links TRBV5-1 with TRBJ2-5, with TRBD1 matching over 12 bases. Germline trimming cut 0 bases from V and 7 bases from J; bases unmatched to any gene: 7. Looked up from germline, CDR1 is SGHRS and CDR2 is YFSETQ. The CDR3 consists of 16 residues. Based on the CDR3 plus reference TRBV5-1 and TRBJ2-5, the full variable domain is KAGVTQTPRYLIKTRGQQVTLSCSPISGHRSVSWYQQTPGQGLQFLFEYFSETQRNKGNFPGRFSGRQFSNSRSEMNVSTLELGDSALYLCASSLAGTGGSGTQYFGPGTRLLVL.